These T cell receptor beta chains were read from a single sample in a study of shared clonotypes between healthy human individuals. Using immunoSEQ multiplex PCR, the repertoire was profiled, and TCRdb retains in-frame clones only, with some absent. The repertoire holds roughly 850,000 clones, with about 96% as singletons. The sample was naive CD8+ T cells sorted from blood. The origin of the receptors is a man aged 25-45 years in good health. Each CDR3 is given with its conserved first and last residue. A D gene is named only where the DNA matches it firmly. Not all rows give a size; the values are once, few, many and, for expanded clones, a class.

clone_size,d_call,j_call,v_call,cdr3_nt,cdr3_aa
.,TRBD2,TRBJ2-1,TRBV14,TGTGCCAGCAGCCAAGAGGGGACTAGTATCAATCATGAGCAGTTCTTC,CASSQEGTSINHEQFF
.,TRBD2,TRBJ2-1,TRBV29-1,TGCAGCGTTTTGACTAGCGGGATCTACAATGAGCAGTTCTTC,CSVLTSGIYNEQFF
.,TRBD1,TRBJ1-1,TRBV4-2,TGTGCCAGCAGCCCTACCGGGACAGGGCTCACTGAAGCTTTCTTT,CASSPTGTGLTEAFF
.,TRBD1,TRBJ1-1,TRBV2,TGTGCCAACGACAGGGCGAACACTGAAGCTTTCTTT,CANDRANTEAFF
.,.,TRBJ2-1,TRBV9,TGTGCCAGCAGCGTAGAAGCGTACAATGAGCAGTTCTTC,CASSVEAYNEQFF
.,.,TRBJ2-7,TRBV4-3,TGCGCCAGCAGCCAAGCCCAGGGCCCCTACGAGCAGTACTTC,CASSQAQGPYEQYF
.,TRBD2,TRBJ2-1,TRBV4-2,TGTGCCAGCAGCCAAGATCCTGGACTAGCGGACTCCTACAATGAGCAGTTCTTC,CASSQDPGLADSYNEQFF
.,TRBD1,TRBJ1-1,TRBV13,TGTGCCAGCAGCGTTACCTATGAACAGGGGTCCTCTGAAGCTTTCTTT,CASSVTYEQGSSEAFF
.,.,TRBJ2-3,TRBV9,TGTGCCAGCAGACAGACATCCACAGATACGCAGTATTTT,CASRQTSTDTQYF
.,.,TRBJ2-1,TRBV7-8,TGTGCCAGCAGCCCGAGACCCAGCTCCTACAATGAGCAGTTCTTC,CASSPRPSSYNEQFF
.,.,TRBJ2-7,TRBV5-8,TGTGCCAGCAGCTTGGGCGGCAGATATTACGAGCAGTACTTC,CASSLGGRYYEQYF
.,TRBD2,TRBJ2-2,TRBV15,TGTGCCACCAGCAGAGAGGCTAGCGGGAGGGCTGGGGAGCTGTTTTTT,CATSREASGRAGELFF
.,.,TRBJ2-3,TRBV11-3,TGTGCCAGCAGCTTCCTGATGGGGGATACGCAGTATTTT,CASSFLMGDTQYF
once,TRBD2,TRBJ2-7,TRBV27,TGTGCCAGCAGTCCAGGGACTAGCTGGCGCGAGCAGTACTTC,CASSPGTSWREQYF